The present TCR beta chain was sequenced within a study of OX40 agonist ivuxolimab in advanced cancers. Overall study: Ivuxolimab doses were 0.01, 0.1, 0.3, 1.5, 3 or 10 mg/kg every 2 weeks.

This clone was detected only a few times. Sequencing was performed with immunoSEQ multiplex PCR; in TCRdb, only in-frame clones are kept and a portion is missing. In the table there are about 43,000 clones, 75% to 90% of which are singletons. V lost 1 base to trimming and J lost 7 bases, with 11 bases between them. Germline V lookup: CDR1 SEHNR, CDR2 FQNEAQ (reference sequence). The CDR3 loop spans 13 amino acids. The rearrangement uses TRBV7-9 and TRBJ2-7, with D possibly being TRBD2 (6 bases). This TCR was recovered from an adult with an advanced solid tumor such as melanoma, head and neck, liver or kidney cancer. The input for sequencing was CD4+ or CD8+ T cells sorted from blood, taken in a trial of the OX40 agonist ivuxolimab. CDR3 in DNA: TGTGCCAGCAGCTTAGGGACTAATCTGGAGCAGTACTTC. Translation: CASSLGTNLEQYF.